Below, 2 T cell receptor beta chains from the same sample are listed, as sequenced in a study of T cells in Graves' hyperthyroidism and ophthalmopathy. The TCR beta CDR3 regions underwent amplification using RNA transcripts as the source. First-round RT-PCR targeting the TCR CDR3 was performed with the HTBI primer set. TCRdb analysed the multiplex PCR reads with MiXCR anew, one entry per CDR3 protein. Here the sample spans about 400,000 distinct CDR3 sequences, around a sixth being singletons. Sequencing used blood. These TCRs come from a woman between 18 and 29 years old with Graves' hyperthyroidism that later progressed to Graves' ophthalmopathy.

In its sample, this clonotype was seen once. V is TRBV7-6 and J is TRBJ2-3; TRBD2 matches at 13 bases. Germline V gene sequence: CDR1 SGHVS, CDR2 FNYEAQ. CDR3 size: 15 residues. Trimming took 6 bases from V and 5 from J; bases not matched to a gene: 5. The CDR3 spells CASSPLAGGRDTQYF. The CDR3 DNA reads TGTGCCAGCAGTCCACTAGCGGGAGGGAGAGATACGCAGTATTTT.

In its sample, this clonotype was seen many times. The rearrangement joins TRBV20-1 to TRBJ1-1; D not resolved. The CDR3 is made up of 12 amino acids. The V end lost 6 bases, the J end lost 0 bases, and 8 bases lay between the germline ends. Per the germline V gene, CDR1 is DFQATT and CDR2 is SNEGSKA (reference sequence). CDR3 region: CSAPRLNTEAFF. The CDR3 nucleotides read TGCAGTGCCCCTCGTCTGAACACTGAAGCTTTCTTT.